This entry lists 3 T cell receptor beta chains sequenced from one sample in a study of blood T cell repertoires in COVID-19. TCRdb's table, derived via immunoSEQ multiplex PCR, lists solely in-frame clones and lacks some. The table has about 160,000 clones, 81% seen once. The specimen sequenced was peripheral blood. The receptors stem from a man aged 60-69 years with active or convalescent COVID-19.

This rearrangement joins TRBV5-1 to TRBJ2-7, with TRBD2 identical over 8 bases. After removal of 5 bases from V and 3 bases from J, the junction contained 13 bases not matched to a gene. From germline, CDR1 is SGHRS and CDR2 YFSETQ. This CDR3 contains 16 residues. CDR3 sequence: CASRRVGVAGNYEQYF. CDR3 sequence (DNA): TGCGCCAGCAGGAGGGTGGGGGTAGCGGGGAACTACGAGCAGTACTTC. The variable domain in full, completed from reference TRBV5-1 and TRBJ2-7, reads KAGVTQTPRYLIKTRGQQVTLSCSPISGHRSVSWYQQTPGQGLQFLFEYFSETQRNKGNFPGRFSGRQFSNSRSEMNVSTLELGDSALYLCASRRVGVAGNYEQYFGPGTRLTVT.

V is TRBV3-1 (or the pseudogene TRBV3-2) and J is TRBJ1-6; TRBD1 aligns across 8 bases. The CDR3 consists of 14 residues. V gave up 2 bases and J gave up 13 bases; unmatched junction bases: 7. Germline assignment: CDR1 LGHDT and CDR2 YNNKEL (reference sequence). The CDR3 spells CASSQQGATSPLHF. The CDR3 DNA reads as TGTGCCAGCAGCCAACAGGGGGCCACTTCCCCCCTCCACTTT.

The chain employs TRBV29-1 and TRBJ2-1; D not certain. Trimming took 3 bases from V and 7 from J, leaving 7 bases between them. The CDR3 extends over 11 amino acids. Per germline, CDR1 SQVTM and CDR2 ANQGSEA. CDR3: CSVDTRNEQFF. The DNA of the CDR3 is TGCAGCGTTGATACGAGGAATGAGCAGTTCTTC.